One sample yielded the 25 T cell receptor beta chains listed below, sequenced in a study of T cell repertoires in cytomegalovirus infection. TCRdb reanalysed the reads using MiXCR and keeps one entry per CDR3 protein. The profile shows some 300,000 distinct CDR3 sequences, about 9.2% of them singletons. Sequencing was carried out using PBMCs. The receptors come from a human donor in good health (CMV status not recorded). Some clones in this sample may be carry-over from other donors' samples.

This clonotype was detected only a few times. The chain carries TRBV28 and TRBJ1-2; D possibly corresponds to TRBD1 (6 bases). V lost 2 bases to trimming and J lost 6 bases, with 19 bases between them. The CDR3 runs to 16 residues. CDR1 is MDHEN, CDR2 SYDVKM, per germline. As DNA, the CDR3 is TGTGCCAGCAGTTTACCCCCCGGTGCGGGGGCACATGGCTACACCTTC. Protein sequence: CASSLPPGAGAHGYTF.

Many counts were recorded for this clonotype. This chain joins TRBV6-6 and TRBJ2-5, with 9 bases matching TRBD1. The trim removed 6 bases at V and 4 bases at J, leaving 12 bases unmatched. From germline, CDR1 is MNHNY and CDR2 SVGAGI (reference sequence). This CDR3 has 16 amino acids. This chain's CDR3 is CASSRTGEWVRETQYF. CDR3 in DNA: TGTGCCAGCAGCCGGACAGGGGAGTGGGTAAGAGAGACCCAGTACTTC.

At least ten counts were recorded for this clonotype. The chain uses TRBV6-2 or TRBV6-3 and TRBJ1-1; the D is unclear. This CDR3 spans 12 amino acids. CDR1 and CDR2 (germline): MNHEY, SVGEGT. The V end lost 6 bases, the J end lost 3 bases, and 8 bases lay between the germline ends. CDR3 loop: CASREAYTEAFF. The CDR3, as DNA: TGTGCCAGCAGGGAGGCCTACACTGAAGCTTTCTTT.

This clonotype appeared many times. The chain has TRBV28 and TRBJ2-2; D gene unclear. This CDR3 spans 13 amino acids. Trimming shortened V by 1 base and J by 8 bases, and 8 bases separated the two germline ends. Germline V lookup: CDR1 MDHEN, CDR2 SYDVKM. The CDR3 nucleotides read TGTGCCAGCAGTTTATTGGGAAAGGGGGAGCTGTTTTTT. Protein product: CASSLLGKGELFF.

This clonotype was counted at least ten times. CDR3 residues: CASSAPDQQRVTQYF. For the CDR3, the DNA is TGTGCCAGCAGCGCCCCGGACCAACAAAGGGTTACCCAGTACTTC. The chain is built from TRBV7-2 and TRBJ2-5; D is unclear. CDR1 and CDR2 (germline): SGHTA, FQGNSA. The V and J ends lost 5 bases and 8 bases respectively, with 21 bases between them. The CDR3 is 15 residues long.

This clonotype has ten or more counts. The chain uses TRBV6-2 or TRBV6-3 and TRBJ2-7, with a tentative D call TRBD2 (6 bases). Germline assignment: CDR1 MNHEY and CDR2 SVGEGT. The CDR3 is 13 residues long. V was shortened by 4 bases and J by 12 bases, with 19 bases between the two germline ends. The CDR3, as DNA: TGTGCCAGCAGTTCCGCGGGACGCACAACTGGGTACTTC. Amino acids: CASSSAGRTTGYF.

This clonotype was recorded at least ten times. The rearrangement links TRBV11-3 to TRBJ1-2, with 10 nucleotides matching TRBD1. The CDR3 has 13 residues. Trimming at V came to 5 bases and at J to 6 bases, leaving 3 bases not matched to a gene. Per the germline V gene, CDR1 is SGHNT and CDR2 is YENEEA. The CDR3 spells CASSKGTGDGYTF. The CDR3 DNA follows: TGTGCCAGCAGCAAAGGGACAGGGGATGGCTACACCTTC.

The CDR3, as DNA: TGCGCCAGCAGCTTGGTCGGGACTAGCGGGAGGAGCTCCTACAATGAGCAGTTCTTC. This translates into CASSLVGTSGRSSYNEQFF. This chain uses TRBV5-1 with TRBJ2-1, with 15 bases aligning to TRBD2. Germline assignment: CDR1 SGHRS and CDR2 YFSETQ. The CDR3 loop spans 19 amino acids. V shed 0 bases, J shed 0 bases, and the junction held 4 bases outside the gene matches. The full variable domain, completed using reference TRBV5-1 and TRBJ2-1, is KAGVTQTPRYLIKTRGQQVTLSCSPISGHRSVSWYQQTPGQGLQFLFEYFSETQRNKGNFPGRFSGRQFSNSRSEMNVSTLELGDSALYLCASSLVGTSGRSSYNEQFFGPGTRLTVL.

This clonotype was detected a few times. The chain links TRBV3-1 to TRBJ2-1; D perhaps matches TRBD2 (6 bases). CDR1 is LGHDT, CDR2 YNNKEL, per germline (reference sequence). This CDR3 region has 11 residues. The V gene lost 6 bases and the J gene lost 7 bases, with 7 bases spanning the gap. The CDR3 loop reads CASREGNEQFF. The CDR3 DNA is TGTGCCAGCAGGGAGGGAAATGAGCAGTTCTTC.

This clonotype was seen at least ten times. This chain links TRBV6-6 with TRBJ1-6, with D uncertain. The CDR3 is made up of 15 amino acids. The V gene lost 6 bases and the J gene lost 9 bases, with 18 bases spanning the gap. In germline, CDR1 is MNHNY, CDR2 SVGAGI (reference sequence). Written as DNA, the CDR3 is TGTGCCAGCAGCCGCTTGGAACTTGCGGCTTCACCCCTCCACTTT. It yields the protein CASSRLELAASPLHF.

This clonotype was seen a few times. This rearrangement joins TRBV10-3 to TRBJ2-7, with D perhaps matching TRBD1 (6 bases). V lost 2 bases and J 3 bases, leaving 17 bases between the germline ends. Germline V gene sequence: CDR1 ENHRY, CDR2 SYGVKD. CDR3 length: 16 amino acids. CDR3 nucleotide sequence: TGTGCCATCAGTGAGGACTCTGGACAGAGAAACTACGAGCAGTACGTC. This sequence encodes CAISEDSGQRNYEQYV.

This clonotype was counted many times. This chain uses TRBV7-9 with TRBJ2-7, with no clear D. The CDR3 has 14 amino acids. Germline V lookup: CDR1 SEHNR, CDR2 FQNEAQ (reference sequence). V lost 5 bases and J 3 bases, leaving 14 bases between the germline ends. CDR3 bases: TGTGCCAGCAGCCAAGCCCGGAACATCTACGAGCAGTACGTC. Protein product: CASSQARNIYEQYV.

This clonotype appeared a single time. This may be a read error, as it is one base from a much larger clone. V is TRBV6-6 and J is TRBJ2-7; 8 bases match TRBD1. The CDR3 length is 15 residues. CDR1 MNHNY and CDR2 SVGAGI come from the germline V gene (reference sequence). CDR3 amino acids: CASSYSSQGAYEQCF. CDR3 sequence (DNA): TGTGCCAGCAGTTACTCGAGTCAGGGGGCCTACGAGCAGTGCTTC.

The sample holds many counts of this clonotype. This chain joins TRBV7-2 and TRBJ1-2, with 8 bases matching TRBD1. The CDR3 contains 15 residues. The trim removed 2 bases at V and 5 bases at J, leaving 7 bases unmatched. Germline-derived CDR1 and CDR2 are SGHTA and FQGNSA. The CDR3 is CASSLTQGALYGYTF. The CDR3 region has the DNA TGTGCCAGCAGCTTAACTCAGGGGGCCCTTTATGGCTACACCTTC.

CDR3 in DNA: TGTGCCAGCAGCTTATATACAGGGGGCCTCCTCTCCTACAATGAGCAGTTCTTC. Translation gives CASSLYTGGLLSYNEQFF. The chain links TRBV11-3 to TRBJ2-1; 9 bases are a match to TRBD1. The ends lost 2 bases at V and 0 bases at J; junction bases unmatched: 8. Germline V gene data show CDR1 as SGHNT and CDR2 as YENEEA. The CDR3 contains 18 residues.

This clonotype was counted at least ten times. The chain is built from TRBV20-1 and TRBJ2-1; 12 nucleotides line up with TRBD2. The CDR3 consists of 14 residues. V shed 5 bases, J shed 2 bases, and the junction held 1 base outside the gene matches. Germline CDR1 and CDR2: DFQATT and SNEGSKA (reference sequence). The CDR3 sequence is CSARTSGAYNEQFF. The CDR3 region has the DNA TGCAGTGCTCGGACTAGCGGGGCCTACAATGAGCAGTTCTTC.

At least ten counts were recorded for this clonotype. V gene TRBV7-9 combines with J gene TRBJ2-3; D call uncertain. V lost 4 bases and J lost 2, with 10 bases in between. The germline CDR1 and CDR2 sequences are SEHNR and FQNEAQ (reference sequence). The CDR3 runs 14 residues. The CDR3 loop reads CASSSLHVTDTQYF. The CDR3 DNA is TGTGCCAGCAGCTCCCTCCACGTCACAGATACGCAGTATTTT.

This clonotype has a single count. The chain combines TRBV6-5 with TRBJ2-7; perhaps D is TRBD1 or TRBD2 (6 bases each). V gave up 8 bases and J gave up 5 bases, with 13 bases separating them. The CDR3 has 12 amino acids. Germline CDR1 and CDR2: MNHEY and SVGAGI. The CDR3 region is CASSGAENEQYV. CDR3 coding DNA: TGTGCCAGCTCGGGGGCGGAGAACGAGCAGTACGTC.

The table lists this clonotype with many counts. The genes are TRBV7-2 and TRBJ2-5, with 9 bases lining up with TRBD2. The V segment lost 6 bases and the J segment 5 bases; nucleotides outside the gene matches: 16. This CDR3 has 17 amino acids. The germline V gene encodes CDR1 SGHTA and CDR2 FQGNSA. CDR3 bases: TGTGCCAGCAGGGAGGGTTCTAGCGGGATAAGGGGGGAGACCCAGTACTTC. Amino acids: CASREGSSGIRGETQYF. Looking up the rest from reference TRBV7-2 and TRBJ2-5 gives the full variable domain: GAGVSQSPSNKVTEKGKDVELRCDPISGHTALYWYRQSLGQGLEFLIYFQGNSAPDKSGLPSDRFSAERTGGSVSTLTIQRTQQEDSAVYLCASREGSSGIRGETQYFGPGTRLLVL.

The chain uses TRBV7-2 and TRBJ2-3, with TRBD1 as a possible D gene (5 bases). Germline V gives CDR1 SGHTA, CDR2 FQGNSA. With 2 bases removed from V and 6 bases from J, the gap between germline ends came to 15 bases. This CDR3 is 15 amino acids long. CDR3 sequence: CASSLHQGTTDTQYF. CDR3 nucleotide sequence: TGTGCCAGCAGCTTACATCAGGGAACCACTGATACGCAGTATTTT.

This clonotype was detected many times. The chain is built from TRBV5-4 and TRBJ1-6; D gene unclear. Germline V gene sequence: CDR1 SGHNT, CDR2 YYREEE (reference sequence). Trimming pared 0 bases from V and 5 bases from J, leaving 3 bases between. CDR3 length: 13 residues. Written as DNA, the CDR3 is TGTGCCAGCAGCTTGGCCGATAATTCACCCCTCCACTTT. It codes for CASSLADNSPLHF. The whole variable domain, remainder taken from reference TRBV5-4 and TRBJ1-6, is ETGVTQSPTHLIKTRGQQVTLRCSSQSGHNTVSWYQQALGQGPQFIFQYYREEENGRGNFPPRFSGLQFPNYSSELNVNALELDDSALYLCASSLADNSPLHFGNGTRLTVT.

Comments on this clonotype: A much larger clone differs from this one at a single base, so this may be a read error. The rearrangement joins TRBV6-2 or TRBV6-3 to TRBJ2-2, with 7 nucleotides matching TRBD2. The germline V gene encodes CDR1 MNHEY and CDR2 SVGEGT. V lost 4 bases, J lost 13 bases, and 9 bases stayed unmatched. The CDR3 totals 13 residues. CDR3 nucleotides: TGTGCCAGCAGTTGGGACTATATTCGGGGGCTGTTTTTT. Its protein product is CASSWDYIRGLFF.

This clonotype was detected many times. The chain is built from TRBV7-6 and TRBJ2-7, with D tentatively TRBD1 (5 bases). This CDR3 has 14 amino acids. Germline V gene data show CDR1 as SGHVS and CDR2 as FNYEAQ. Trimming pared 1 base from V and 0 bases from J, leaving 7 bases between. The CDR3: CASSLGQLSYEQYF. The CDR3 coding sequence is TGTGCCAGCAGCTTAGGACAGCTCTCCTACGAGCAGTACTTC. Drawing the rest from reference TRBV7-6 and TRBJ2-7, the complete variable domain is GAGVSQSPRYKVTKRGQDVALRCDPISGHVSLYWYRQALGQGPEFLTYFNYEAQQDKSGLPNDRFSAERPEGSISTLTIQRTEQRDSAMYRCASSLGQLSYEQYFGPGTRLTVT.

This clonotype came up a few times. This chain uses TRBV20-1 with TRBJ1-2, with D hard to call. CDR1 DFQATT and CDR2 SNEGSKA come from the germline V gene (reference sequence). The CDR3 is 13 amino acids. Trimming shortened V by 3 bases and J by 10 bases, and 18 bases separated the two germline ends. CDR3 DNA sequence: TGCAGTGCTAGGATTGACGGCCTGGGGTTCTACACCTTC. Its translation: CSARIDGLGFYTF.

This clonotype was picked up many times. As DNA, the CDR3 is TGTGCCAGCAGCTTGGTAGGGGGCGCGGGGAAAAACATTCAGTACTTC. Translating gives CASSLVGGAGKNIQYF. The chain carries TRBV7-2 and TRBJ2-4, with TRBD1 as a possible D gene (7 bases). Germline-derived CDR1 and CDR2 are SGHTA and FQGNSA. With 3 bases removed from V and 4 bases from J, the gap between germline ends came to 16 bases. The CDR3 sequence is 16 residues long.